These 32 T cell receptor beta chains came from one sample sequenced in a study of T cell responses to AZD1222 COVID-19 vaccine. Sequenced by immunoSEQ multiplex PCR; TCRdb stores in-frame clones only, minus some. The sample gives roughly 200,000 clones, roughly nine tenths of which show up once; approximately 1.7% is in the top ten. Sequencing used peripheral blood, obtained 28 days after the second AZD1222 dose. The source is an adult who received the AZD1222 COVID-19 vaccine.

CDR3 protein: CASSVELSGNTIYF. CDR3 coding DNA: TGTGCCAGCAGCGTAGAACTCTCTGGAAACACCATATATTTT. The rearrangement joins TRBV9 to TRBJ1-3, with D unclear. The germline V gene encodes CDR1 SGDLS and CDR2 YYNGEE. The CDR3 runs to 14 residues. V dropped 0 bases and J dropped 0 bases, with 4 bases sitting between them.

The genes are TRBV7-8 and TRBJ2-3; 10 bases fit TRBD2. CDR1 is SGHVS, CDR2 FQNEAQ, per germline. The V gene end was trimmed by 4 bases and the J gene end by 0 bases; junction bases not matched to a gene: 10. The CDR3 length is 18 residues. DNA of the CDR3: TGTGCCAGCAGCTCACGATTAACTAGCGGGGTTAGCACAGATACGCAGTATTTT. This gives the protein CASSSRLTSGVSTDTQYF.

The rearrangement uses TRBV27 and TRBJ1-6; the D gene is possibly TRBD1 (5 bases). Trimming cost V 3 bases and J 10 bases, with 22 bases left between them. The germline gives CDR1 MNHEY, CDR2 SMNVEV (reference sequence). The CDR3 totals 17 residues. The CDR3 bases are TGTGCCAGCAGTTTGGTGGGAGTGGTCAGGGCGTCCTCACCCCTCCACTTT. Translating it yields CASSLVGVVRASSPLHF.

This chain joins TRBV7-3 and TRBJ2-1, with 7 bases matching TRBD2. The germline gives CDR1 SGHTA, CDR2 FQGTGA. J was trimmed by 4 bases and V by 1 base; bases with no gene match: 4. CDR3 length equals 15 residues. The CDR3 here is CASSLSRGDYNEQFF. CDR3 DNA sequence: TGTGCCAGCAGCTTAAGCCGGGGGGATTACAATGAGCAGTTCTTC.

The J gene is TRBJ1-2, the V gene TRBV14, with no clear D. This CDR3 has 13 amino acids. The germline V gene has CDR1 SGHDN and CDR2 FVKESK. V dropped 0 bases and J dropped 7 bases, with 9 bases sitting between them. The CDR3 protein is CASSQDPGRGYTF. CDR3 coding DNA: TGTGCCAGCAGCCAAGATCCGGGTCGTGGCTACACCTTC.

The chain carries TRBV5-6 and TRBJ2-2; weak D call: TRBD1 (6 bases). V lost 2 bases to trimming and J lost 0 bases, with 11 bases between them. There are 16 residues in the CDR3. Germline CDR1 reads SGHDT; CDR2 reads YYEEEE. This CDR3 is CASSFLDSTNTGELFF. CDR3 in DNA: TGTGCCAGCAGCTTTCTGGACAGCACGAACACCGGGGAGCTGTTTTTT. The whole variable domain, remainder taken from reference TRBV5-6 and TRBJ2-2, is DAGVTQSPTHLIKTRGQQVTLRCSPKSGHDTVSWYQQALGQGPQFIFQYYEEEERQRGNFPDRFSGHQFPNYSSELNVNALLLGDSALYLCASSFLDSTNTGELFFGEGSRLTVL.

The rearrangement joins TRBV5-6 to TRBJ2-1, with 7 bases that match TRBD2. CDR3 length: 14 residues. With V trimmed by 4 bases and J by 2 bases, 3 bases remained unmatched. Per germline, CDR1 SGHDT and CDR2 YYEEEE. CDR3 amino acids: CASSRRGAYNEQFF. CDR3 nucleotide sequence: TGTGCCAGCAGCCGTCGGGGGGCCTACAATGAGCAGTTCTTC.

The chain employs TRBV2 and TRBJ2-1; 8 bases agree with TRBD2. This CDR3 is built from 15 residues. The V segment lost 2 bases and the J segment 6 bases; nucleotides outside the gene matches: 6. Per germline, CDR1 SNHLY and CDR2 FYNNEI. CDR3 protein: CASSELVAGFNEQFF. CDR3 sequence (DNA): TGTGCCAGCAGTGAATTGGTAGCGGGGTTCAATGAGCAGTTCTTC.

This chain uses TRBV3-1 (or the pseudogene TRBV3-2) with TRBJ2-7, with D possibly matching TRBD2 (6 bases). The V gene lost 2 bases and the J gene lost 6 bases, with 17 bases spanning the gap. The V gene's germline CDR1 is LGHDT and CDR2 YNNKEL (reference sequence). CDR3 length: 15 residues. The DNA for the CDR3 is TGTGCCAGCAGCCAACGGAGGGCAGGTGGTGGCGAGCAGTACTTC. Residues: CASSQRRAGGGEQYF.

In this sample, this clone turned up once. The chain joins TRBV7-9 to TRBJ1-1; D gene ambiguous. V was cut by 1 base and J by 8 bases, with 2 bases left in between. This CDR3 has 10 residues. The germline gives CDR1 SEHNR, CDR2 FQNEAQ (reference sequence). The DNA of the CDR3 is TGTGCCAGCAGCTTAGTAGAAGCTTTCTTT. Amino acids: CASSLVEAFF.

The chain carries TRBV4-3 and TRBJ1-6; D gene uncertain. The CDR3 extends over 16 amino acids. The V and J ends lost 0 bases and 5 bases respectively, with 11 bases between them. CDR1 LGHNA and CDR2 YSLEER come from the germline V gene. The CDR3 loop reads CASSQDYWPNNSPLHF. As DNA, the CDR3 is TGCGCCAGCAGCCAAGATTATTGGCCAAATAATTCACCCCTCCACTTT.

This chain uses TRBV3-1 (or the pseudogene TRBV3-2) with TRBJ2-1; no clear D. The ends were cut back, 0 bases at V and 6 bases at J, with 12 bases in the middle. The germline V gene encodes CDR1 LGHDT and CDR2 YNNKEL (reference sequence). This CDR3 comprises 15 residues. CDR3 sequence reads: CASSQDINFFNEQFF. The CDR3 coding sequence is TGTGCCAGCAGCCAAGATATTAACTTCTTCAATGAGCAGTTCTTC.

This sequence joins TRBV19 and TRBJ1-5; perhaps TRBD1 as D (5 bases). Germline V gene lookup returns CDR1 LNHDA and CDR2 SQIVND (reference sequence). The CDR3 totals 15 residues. Between the trimmed V and J ends, which lost 2 bases and 3 bases, there was a span of 11 bases. This CDR3 reads CASSIRGSPNQPQHF. The CDR3 DNA follows: TGTGCCAGTAGTATAAGGGGATCCCCCAATCAGCCCCAGCATTTT. The full variable domain, with the rest looked up from reference TRBV19 and TRBJ1-5, is DGGITQSPKYLFRKEGQNVTLSCEQNLNHDAMYWYRQDPGQGLRLIYYSQIVNDFQKGDIAEGYSVSREKKESFPLTVTSAQKNPTAFYLCASSIRGSPNQPQHFGDGTRLSIL.

The chain links TRBV5-4 to TRBJ2-6; D gene uncertain. V lost 2 bases and J 2 bases, leaving 8 bases between the germline ends. Germline assignment: CDR1 SGHNT and CDR2 YYREEE (reference sequence). This CDR3 has 15 residues. The CDR3 loop reads CASSFRSAGANVLTF. In DNA form, the CDR3 reads TGTGCCAGCAGCTTTAGAAGTGCTGGGGCCAACGTCCTGACTTTC.

The V gene is TRBV13, the J gene TRBJ2-3; TRBD2 matches at 10 bases. Germline V gene lookup returns CDR1 PRHDT and CDR2 FYEKMQ (reference sequence). The J segment lost 1 base and the V segment lost 5 bases, leaving 9 bases of the junction unmatched. CDR3 length equals 17 residues. Written as DNA, the CDR3 is TGTGCCAGCAGCCCCCCGGGGCTAGCGGGAGGCACAGATACGCAGTATTTT. As protein: CASSPPGLAGGTDTQYF. Combining the CDR3 with reference TRBV13 and TRBJ2-3 gives the whole variable domain AAGVIQSPRHLIKEKRETATLKCYPIPRHDTVYWYQQGPGQDPQFLISFYEKMQSDKGSIPDRFSAQQFSDYHSELNMSSLELGDSALYFCASSPPGLAGGTDTQYFGPGTRLTVL.

The chain links TRBV5-4 to TRBJ2-5; 7 nucleotides agree with TRBD1. This CDR3 is 14 amino acids long. Trimming removed 4 bases from V and 0 bases from J; junction bases left unmatched: 3. Germline-derived CDR1 and CDR2 are SGHNT and YYREEE (reference sequence). The CDR3 DNA is TGTGCCAGCAGCCATGGGACAGACCAAGAGACCCAGTACTTC. Translation gives CASSHGTDQETQYF.

The chain is built from TRBV5-6 and TRBJ1-2; D is undetermined. In germline, CDR1 is SGHDT, CDR2 YYEEEE. Trimming removed 0 bases from V and 5 bases from J, with 11 bases in between. CDR3 length: 14 amino acids. CDR3 loop: CASSLAETVYGYTF. CDR3 sequence (DNA): TGTGCCAGCAGCTTGGCCGAGACCGTGTATGGCTACACCTTC. Using reference TRBV5-6 and TRBJ1-2 for the parts outside the CDR3, the full variable domain is DAGVTQSPTHLIKTRGQQVTLRCSPKSGHDTVSWYQQALGQGPQFIFQYYEEEERQRGNFPDRFSGHQFPNYSSELNVNALLLGDSALYLCASSLAETVYGYTFGSGTRLTVV.

The V gene is TRBV2, the J gene TRBJ1-2, with D hard to call. The CDR3 has 13 residues. Trimming cost V 2 bases and J 3 bases, with 7 bases left between them. CDR1 is SNHLY and CDR2 is FYNNEI in the germline V gene. The CDR3 reads CASSEQIDYGYTF. The DNA of the CDR3 is TGTGCCAGCAGTGAACAAATAGACTATGGCTACACCTTC.

This chain connects TRBV23-1 to TRBJ1-6; 10 nucleotides match TRBD1. TRBV23-1 is an open reading frame, and its role is uncertain. The CDR3 loop spans 18 amino acids. The V segment lost 0 bases and the J segment 5 bases; nucleotides outside the gene matches: 7. The CDR3 DNA follows: TGCGCCAGCAGTCAATCCGAGCCTGGACAGGGGGATAATTCACCCCTCCACTTT. The encoded protein is CASSQSEPGQGDNSPLHF.

This clone appeared a single time. The CDR3 bases are TGTGCCAGCAGCCCGGACAGGGGATCAGATACGCAGTATTTT. It is translated as CASSPDRGSDTQYF. This chain connects TRBV6-5 to TRBJ2-3, with TRBD1 matching over 9 bases. The CDR3 consists of 14 residues. The V segment lost 6 bases and the J segment 4 bases; nucleotides outside the gene matches: 5. Germline assignment: CDR1 MNHEY and CDR2 SVGAGI.

Notes on this clone: The sample contains more than one DNA sequence encoding this CDR3. V usage is TRBV20-1 and J usage is TRBJ1-1; D might be TRBD1 (6 bases). There are 11 residues in the CDR3. Germline CDR1 reads DFQATT; CDR2 reads SNEGSKA (reference sequence). V lost 6 bases, J lost 3 bases, and 8 bases lay in between. CDR3 protein: CSAHRDTEAFF. The CDR3 region has the DNA TGCAGTGCCCACAGGGACACTGAAGCTTTCTTT.

This chain uses TRBV18 with TRBJ1-2, with D possibly being TRBD1 (5 bases). Germline assignment: CDR1 KGHSH and CDR2 LQKENI. V lost 2 bases and J lost 5, with 15 bases in between. The CDR3 contains 15 residues. CDR3 DNA: TGTGCCAGCTCACCATGGTCAGGGTCCTCGTATGGCTACACCTTC. Amino acid sequence: CASSPWSGSSYGYTF.

The chain links TRBV6-5 to TRBJ1-1; D not resolved. V was pared by 7 bases and J by 0 bases, with 6 bases between. The CDR3 covers 12 residues. The germline CDR1 and CDR2 sequences are MNHEY and SVGAGI. In DNA, the CDR3 is TGTGCCAGCAAAGGGATGAACACTGAAGCTTTCTTT. Encoded protein: CASKGMNTEAFF.

The chain links TRBV18 to TRBJ1-3; D is unresolved. CDR1 and CDR2 from the germline V gene are KGHSH and LQKENI. Trimming removed 3 bases at V and 9 bases at J, with 21 bases between. CDR3 size: 16 residues. This CDR3 reads CASSPLIGPLDGTIYF. The CDR3 nucleotides are TGTGCCAGCTCACCCTTGATCGGACCGTTGGATGGCACCATATATTTT.

The chain is built from TRBV5-1 and TRBJ2-5, with 10 bases aligning to TRBD2. From germline, CDR1 is SGHRS and CDR2 YFSETQ. The CDR3 covers 16 residues. The V gene end was trimmed by 1 base and the J gene end by 5 bases; junction bases not matched to a gene: 8. CDR3 residues: CASSLNLLAGRETQYF. CDR3 nucleotide sequence: TGCGCCAGCAGCTTGAACTTACTAGCGGGGCGGGAGACCCAGTACTTC.

As DNA, the CDR3 is TGTGCCAGCACCCTACAAGGGGTTACTGGGGCCAACGTCCTGACTTTC. Translated: CASTLQGVTGANVLTF. The rearrangement joins TRBV27 to TRBJ2-6; D is possibly TRBD1 (5 bases). Trimming took off 7 bases at V and 2 bases at J, with 15 bases between the two ends. Germline values: CDR1 MNHEY, CDR2 SMNVEV (reference sequence). CDR3 length: 16 amino acids.

The chain is built from TRBV5-4 and TRBJ2-3, with D possibly being TRBD1 or TRBD2 (5 bases each). The germline V gene has CDR1 SGHNT and CDR2 YYREEE (reference sequence). The V end lost 0 bases, the J end lost 0 bases, and 8 bases lay between the germline ends. The CDR3 length is 15 residues. The CDR3 is CASSLGDRSTDTQYF. The DNA for the CDR3 is TGTGCCAGCAGCTTGGGGGACCGTAGCACAGATACGCAGTATTTT.

The chain combines TRBV9 with TRBJ1-5; no reliable D call. Trimming took off 0 bases at V and 6 bases at J, with 7 bases between the two ends. CDR1 and CDR2 (germline): SGDLS, YYNGEE. This CDR3 comprises 13 residues. The CDR3 is CASSVGSGQPQHF. The CDR3 bases are TGTGCCAGCAGCGTAGGTTCGGGTCAGCCCCAGCATTTT. Variable domain in full (rest from reference TRBV9 and TRBJ1-5): DSGVTQTPKHLITATGQRVTLRCSPRSGDLSVYWYQQSLDQGLQFLIQYYNGEERAKGNILERFSAQQFPDLHSELNLSSLELGDSALYFCASSVGSGQPQHFGDGTRLSIL.

The chain uses TRBV19 and TRBJ1-4, with 7 positions matching TRBD1. The germline V gene has CDR1 LNHDA and CDR2 SQIVND (reference sequence). V lost 6 bases, J lost 5 bases, and 6 bases stayed unmatched. This CDR3 spans 14 amino acids. CDR3 sequence: CASRAGTANEKLFF. The CDR3 DNA is TGTGCCAGTAGAGCCGGGACAGCAAATGAAAAACTGTTTTTT.

The chain uses TRBV5-4 and TRBJ2-5; D is unresolved. This CDR3 comprises 14 residues. With 1 base removed from V and 3 bases from J, the gap between germline ends came to 10 bases. Germline V gene sequence: CDR1 SGHNT, CDR2 YYREEE (reference sequence). Here the CDR3 DNA reads TGTGCCAGCAGCTTGTGGGTCCGTGAAGAGACCCAGTACTTC. Encoded protein: CASSLWVREETQYF.

The chain links TRBV5-1 to TRBJ1-2; D unresolved. Germline CDR1 reads SGHRS; CDR2 reads YFSETQ. V shed 0 bases and J shed 3 bases, with 12 bases lying between them. The CDR3 length is 15 residues. CDR3 bases: TGCGCCAGCAGCTTGGATGCGCAGCAAGACTATGGCTACACCTTC. It codes for CASSLDAQQDYGYTF.

The rearrangement uses TRBV11-2 and TRBJ1-2; tentative D call: TRBD1 (6 bases). V was trimmed by 7 bases and J by 4 bases, leaving 16 bases between them. There are 14 residues in the CDR3. Germline loops: CDR1 SGHAT, CDR2 FQNNGV. This CDR3 reads CASNPVGGFYGYTF. The CDR3 region has the DNA TGTGCCAGCAACCCTGTAGGGGGTTTCTATGGCTACACCTTC.